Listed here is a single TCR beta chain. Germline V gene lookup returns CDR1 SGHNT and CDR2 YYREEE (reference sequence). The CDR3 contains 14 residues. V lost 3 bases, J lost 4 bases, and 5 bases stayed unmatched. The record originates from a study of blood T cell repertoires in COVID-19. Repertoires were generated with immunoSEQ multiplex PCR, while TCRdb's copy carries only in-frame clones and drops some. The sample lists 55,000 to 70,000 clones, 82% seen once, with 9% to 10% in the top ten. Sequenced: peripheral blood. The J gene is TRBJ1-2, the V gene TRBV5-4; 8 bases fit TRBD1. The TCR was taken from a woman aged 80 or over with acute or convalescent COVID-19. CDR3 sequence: CASSWGQALYGYTF. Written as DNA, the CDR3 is TGTGCCAGCAGCTGGGGACAGGCCCTCTATGGCTACACCTTC. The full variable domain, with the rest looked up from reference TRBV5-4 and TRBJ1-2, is ETGVTQSPTHLIKTRGQQVTLRCSSQSGHNTVSWYQQALGQGPQFIFQYYREEENGRGNFPPRFSGLQFPNYSSELNVNALELDDSALYLCASSWGQALYGYTFGSGTRLTVV.